This T cell receptor beta chain was retrieved from a study of breast tumors, draining lymph nodes, adjacent tissues. Germline values: CDR1 MNHNS, CDR2 SASEGT. The CDR3 is 14 amino acids. Trimming removed 6 bases from V and 3 bases from J; junction bases left unmatched: 5. One entry per CDR3 protein results from TCRdb running MiXCR on the multiplex PCR reads. The sample yields 190,000 or so distinct CDR3 sequences, approximately 31% seen once. The table lists this clonotype with a few counts. Its antigen is not identified. Study observations and caveats: Tumor repertoires ranked between lymph nodes and nontumor tissue in diversity, with V and J gene preferences.

Samples came from axillary lymph nodes draining the breast cancer. The TCR sequence derives from a female donor with breast cancer. Some clones in this sample may be carry-over from other donors' samples. Material for sequencing was axillary lymph node tissue. The V call is TRBV6-1, the J call TRBJ2-5; 9 bases are shared with TRBD1. CDR3 sequence: CASSERDREETQYF. The CDR3 nucleotides are TGTGCCAGCAGCGAGCGGGACAGGGAAGAGACCCAGTACTTC.